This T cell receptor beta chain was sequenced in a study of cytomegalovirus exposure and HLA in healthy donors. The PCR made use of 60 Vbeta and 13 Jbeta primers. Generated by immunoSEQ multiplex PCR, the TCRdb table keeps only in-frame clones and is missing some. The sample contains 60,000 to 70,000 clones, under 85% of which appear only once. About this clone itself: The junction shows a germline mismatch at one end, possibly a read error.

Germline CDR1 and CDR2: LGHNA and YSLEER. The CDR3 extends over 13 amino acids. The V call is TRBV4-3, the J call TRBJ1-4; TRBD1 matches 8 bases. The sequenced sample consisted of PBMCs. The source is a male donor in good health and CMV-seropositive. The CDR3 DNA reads TGCGCCAGCAGCCAAGCCACAGGGGGAAAAGTGTTTTTT. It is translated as CASSQATGGKVFF.